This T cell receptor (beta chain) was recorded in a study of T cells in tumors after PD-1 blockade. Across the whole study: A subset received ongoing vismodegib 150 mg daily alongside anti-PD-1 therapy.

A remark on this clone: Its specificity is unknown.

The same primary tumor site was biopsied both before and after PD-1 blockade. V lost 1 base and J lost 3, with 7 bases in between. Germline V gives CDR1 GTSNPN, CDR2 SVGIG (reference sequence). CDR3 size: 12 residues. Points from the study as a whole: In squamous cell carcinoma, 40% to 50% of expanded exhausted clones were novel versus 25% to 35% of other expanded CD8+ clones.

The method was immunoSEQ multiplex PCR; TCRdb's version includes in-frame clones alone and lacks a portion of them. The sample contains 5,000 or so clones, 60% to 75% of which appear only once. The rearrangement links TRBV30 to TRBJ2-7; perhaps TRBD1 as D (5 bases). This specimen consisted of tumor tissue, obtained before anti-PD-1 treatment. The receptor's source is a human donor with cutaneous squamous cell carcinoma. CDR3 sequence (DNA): TGTGCCTGGAGTGCTCAGGGCTACGAGCAGTACTTC. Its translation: CAWSAQGYEQYF.